The entry that follows covers one T cell receptor (beta chain) sequence. Antigen specificity is unknown. These data originate in a study of Ad26.COV2.S vaccination and SARS-CoV-2 variants. For the study at large: Doses of Ad26.COV2.S were injected into muscle once or twice, 56 days apart. Findings and caveats of the study: Considerable breadth of spike-specific CD8+ and CD4+ T cell responses has reportedly been documented following vaccination. Vaccinated individuals (as opposed to placebo recipients) had higher spike-specific TCR breadth.

Sequencing was performed with immunoSEQ multiplex PCR; in TCRdb, only in-frame clones are kept and a portion is missing. Of roughly 450,000 clones listed, approximately 90% are singletons. The treatment here: over 15 received Ad26.COV2.S at low or high dose, single or two shots; roughly 5 received placebo; per-sample allocation not given. Vaccine and placebo recipients were sampled on day 63 after the first injection. V dropped 0 bases and J dropped 7; count of bases not matched to a gene: 11. This CDR3 is built from 16 residues. This rearrangement joins TRBV23-1 to TRBJ2-7; TRBD2 aligns across 8 bases. TRBV23-1 has ORF status, its function being uncertain. This TCR derives from a person aged 18-60 years who received the Ad26.COV2.S COVID-19 vaccine or a placebo. The sample here was peripheral blood, taken in a trial of Ad26.COV2.S vaccine versus placebo. CDR3 loop: CASSQSRPQREWEQYF. The CDR3 DNA is TGCGCCAGCAGTCAATCCCGTCCTCAGCGGGAGTGGGAGCAGTACTTC.